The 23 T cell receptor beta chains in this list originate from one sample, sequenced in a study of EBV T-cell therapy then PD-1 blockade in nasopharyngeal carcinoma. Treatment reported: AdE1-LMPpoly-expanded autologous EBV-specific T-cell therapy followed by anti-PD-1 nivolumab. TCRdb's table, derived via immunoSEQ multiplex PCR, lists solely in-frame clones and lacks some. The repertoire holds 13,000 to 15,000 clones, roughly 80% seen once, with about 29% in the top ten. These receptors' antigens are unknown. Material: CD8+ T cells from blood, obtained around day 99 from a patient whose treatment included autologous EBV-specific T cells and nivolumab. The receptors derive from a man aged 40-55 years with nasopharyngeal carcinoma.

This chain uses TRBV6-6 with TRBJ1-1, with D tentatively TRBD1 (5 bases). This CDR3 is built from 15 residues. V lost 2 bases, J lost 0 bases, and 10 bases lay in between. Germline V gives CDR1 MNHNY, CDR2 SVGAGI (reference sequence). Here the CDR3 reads CASSYGGDLNTEAFF. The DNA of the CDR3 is TGTGCCAGCAGTTACGGAGGGGATTTGAACACTGAAGCTTTCTTT.

In nucleotides, the CDR3 is TGTGCCAGCAGATTGGGGCCCGGGACTAGCGGAACCGGGGAGCTGTTTTTT. It codes for CASRLGPGTSGTGELFF. The chain has TRBV7-9 and TRBJ2-2, with 11 bases lining up with TRBD2. The CDR3 has 17 residues. The V segment lost 6 bases and the J segment 5 bases; nucleotides outside the gene matches: 11. Germline values: CDR1 SEHNR, CDR2 FQNEAQ (reference sequence). The full variable domain, completed using reference TRBV7-9 and TRBJ2-2, is DTGVSQNPRHKITKRGQNVTFRCDPISEHNRLYWYRQTLGQGPEFLTYFQNEAQLEKSRLLSDRFSAERPKGSFSTLEIQRTEQGDSAMYLCASRLGPGTSGTGELFFGEGSRLTVL.

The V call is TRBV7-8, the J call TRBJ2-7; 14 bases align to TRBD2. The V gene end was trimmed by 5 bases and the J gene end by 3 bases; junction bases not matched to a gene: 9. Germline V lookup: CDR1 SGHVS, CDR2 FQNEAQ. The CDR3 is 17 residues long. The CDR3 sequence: CASSAGLAGGIFYEQYF. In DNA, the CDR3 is TGTGCCAGCAGCGCCGGACTAGCGGGGGGAATATTCTACGAGCAGTACTTC. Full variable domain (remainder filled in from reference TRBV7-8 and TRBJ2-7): GAGVSQSPRYKVAKRGQDVALRCDPISGHVSLFWYQQALGQGPEFLTYFQNEAQLDKSGLPSDRFFAERPEGSVSTLKIQRTQQEDSAVYLCASSAGLAGGIFYEQYFGPGTRLTVT.

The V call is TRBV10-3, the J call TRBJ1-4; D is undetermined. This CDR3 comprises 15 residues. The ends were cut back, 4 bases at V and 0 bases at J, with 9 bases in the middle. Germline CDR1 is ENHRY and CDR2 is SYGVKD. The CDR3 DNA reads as TGTGCCATCAGTGGACACCTCGCAACTAATGAAAAACTGTTTTTT. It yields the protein CAISGHLATNEKLFF.

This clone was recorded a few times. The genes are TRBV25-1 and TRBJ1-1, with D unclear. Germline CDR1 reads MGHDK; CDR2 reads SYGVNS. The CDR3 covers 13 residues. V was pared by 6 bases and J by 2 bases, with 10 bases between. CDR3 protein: CASSLGSNTEAFF. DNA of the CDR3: TGTGCCAGCAGCCTCGGGTCCAACACTGAAGCTTTCTTT.

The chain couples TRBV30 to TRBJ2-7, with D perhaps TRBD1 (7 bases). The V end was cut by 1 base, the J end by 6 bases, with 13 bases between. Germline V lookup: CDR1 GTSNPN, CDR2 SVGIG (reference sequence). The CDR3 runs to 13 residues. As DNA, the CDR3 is TGTGCCTGGAGTGGGGGGGACAGCGGCGAGCAGTACTTC. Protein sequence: CAWSGGDSGEQYF.

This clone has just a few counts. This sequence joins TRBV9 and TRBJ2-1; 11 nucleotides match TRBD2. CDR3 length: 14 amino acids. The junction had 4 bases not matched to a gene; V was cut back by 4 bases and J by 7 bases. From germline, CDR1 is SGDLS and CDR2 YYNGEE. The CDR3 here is CASSLGTSGNEQFF. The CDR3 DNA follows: TGTGCCAGCAGCCTTGGGACTAGCGGAAATGAGCAGTTCTTC.

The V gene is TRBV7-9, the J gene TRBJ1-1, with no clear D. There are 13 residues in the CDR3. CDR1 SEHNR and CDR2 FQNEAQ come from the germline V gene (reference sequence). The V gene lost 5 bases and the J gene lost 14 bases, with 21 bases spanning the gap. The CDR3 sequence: CASSVPGSLGAFF. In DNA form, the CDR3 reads TGTGCCAGCAGCGTACCCGGGAGCCTGGGTGCATTCTTT.

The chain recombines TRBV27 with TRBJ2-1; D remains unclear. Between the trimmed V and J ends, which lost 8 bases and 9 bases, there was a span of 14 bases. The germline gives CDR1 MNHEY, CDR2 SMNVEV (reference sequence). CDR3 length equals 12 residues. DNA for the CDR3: TGTGCCAGCGGAAACAACGAGTTTGAGCAGTTCTTC. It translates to CASGNNEFEQFF.

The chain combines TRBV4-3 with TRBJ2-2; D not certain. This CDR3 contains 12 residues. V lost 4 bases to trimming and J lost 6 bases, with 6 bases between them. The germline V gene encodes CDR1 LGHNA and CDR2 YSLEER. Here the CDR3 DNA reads TGCGCCAGCAGCCCGCGCGCCGGGGAGCTGTTTTTT. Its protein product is CASSPRAGELFF.

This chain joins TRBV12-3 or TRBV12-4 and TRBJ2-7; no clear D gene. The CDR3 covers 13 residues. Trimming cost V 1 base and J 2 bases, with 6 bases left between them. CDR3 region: CASSLGQTYEQYF. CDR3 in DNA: TGTGCCAGCAGTTTAGGGCAGACCTACGAGCAGTACTTC.

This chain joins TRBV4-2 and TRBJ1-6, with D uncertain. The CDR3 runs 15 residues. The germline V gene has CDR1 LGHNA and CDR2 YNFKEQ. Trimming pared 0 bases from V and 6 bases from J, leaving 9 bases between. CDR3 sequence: CASSQELGSNSPLHF. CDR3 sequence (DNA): TGTGCCAGCAGCCAAGAGTTGGGATCTAATTCACCCCTCCACTTT.

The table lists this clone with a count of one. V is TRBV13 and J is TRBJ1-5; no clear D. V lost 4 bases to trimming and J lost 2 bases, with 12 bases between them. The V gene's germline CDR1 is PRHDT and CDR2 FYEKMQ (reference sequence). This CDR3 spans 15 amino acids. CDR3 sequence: CASSSGGSRNQPQHF. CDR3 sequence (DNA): TGTGCCAGCAGCTCCGGAGGCAGTCGCAATCAGCCCCAGCATTTT. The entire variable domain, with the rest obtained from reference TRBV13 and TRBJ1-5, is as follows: AAGVIQSPRHLIKEKRETATLKCYPIPRHDTVYWYQQGPGQDPQFLISFYEKMQSDKGSIPDRFSAQQFSDYHSELNMSSLELGDSALYFCASSSGGSRNQPQHFGDGTRLSIL.

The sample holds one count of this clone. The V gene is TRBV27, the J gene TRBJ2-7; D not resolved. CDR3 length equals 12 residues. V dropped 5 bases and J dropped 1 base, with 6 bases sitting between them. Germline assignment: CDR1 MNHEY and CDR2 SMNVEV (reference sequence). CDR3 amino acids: CASSPSSYEQYF. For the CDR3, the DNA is TGTGCCAGCAGTCCGTCTTCCTACGAGCAGTACTTC.

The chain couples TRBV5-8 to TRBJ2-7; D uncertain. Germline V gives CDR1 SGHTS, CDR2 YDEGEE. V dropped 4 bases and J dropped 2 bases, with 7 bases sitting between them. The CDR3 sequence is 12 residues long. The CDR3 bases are TGTGCCAGCAGCCCCCGCCCCTACGAGCAGTACTTC. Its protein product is CASSPRPYEQYF.

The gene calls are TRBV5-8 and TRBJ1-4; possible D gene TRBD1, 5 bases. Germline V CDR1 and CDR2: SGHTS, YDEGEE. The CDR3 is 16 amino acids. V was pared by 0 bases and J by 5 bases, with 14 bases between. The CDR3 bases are TGTGCCAGCAGCTTGGCCACGGAGGGGTTAAATGAAAAACTGTTTTTT. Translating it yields CASSLATEGLNEKLFF.

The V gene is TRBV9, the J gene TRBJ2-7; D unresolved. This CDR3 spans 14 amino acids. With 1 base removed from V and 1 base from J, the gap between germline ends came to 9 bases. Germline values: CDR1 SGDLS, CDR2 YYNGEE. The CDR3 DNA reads TGTGCCAGCAGCGTATATGACGGGTCCTACGAGCAGTACTTC. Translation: CASSVYDGSYEQYF.

The CDR3, as DNA: TGTGCCATCAGTGTCGGCACTGAAGCTTTCTTT. Amino acids: CAISVGTEAFF. V gene TRBV10-3 combines with J gene TRBJ1-1; unclear D gene. Per the germline V gene, CDR1 is ENHRY and CDR2 is SYGVKD. Trimming removed 4 bases at V and 4 bases at J, with 4 bases between. The CDR3 has 11 residues.

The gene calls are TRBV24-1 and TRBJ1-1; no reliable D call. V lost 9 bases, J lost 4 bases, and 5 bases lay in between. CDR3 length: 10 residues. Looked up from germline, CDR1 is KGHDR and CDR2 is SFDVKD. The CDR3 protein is CATGRTEAFF. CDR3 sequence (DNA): TGTGCCACCGGGCGCACTGAAGCTTTCTTT.

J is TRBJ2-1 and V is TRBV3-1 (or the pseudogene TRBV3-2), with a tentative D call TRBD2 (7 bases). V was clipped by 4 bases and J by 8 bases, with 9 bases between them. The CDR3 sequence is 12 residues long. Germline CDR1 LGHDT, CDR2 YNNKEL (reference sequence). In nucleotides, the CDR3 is TGTGCCAGCAGCCCGGGGGGCCATGAGCAGTTCTTC. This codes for CASSPGGHEQFF.

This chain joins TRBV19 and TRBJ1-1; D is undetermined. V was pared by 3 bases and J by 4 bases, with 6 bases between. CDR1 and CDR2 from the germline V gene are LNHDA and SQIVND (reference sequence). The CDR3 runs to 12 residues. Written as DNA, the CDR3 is TGTGCCAGTAGTATTTACCGCACTGAAGCTTTCTTT. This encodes CASSIYRTEAFF.

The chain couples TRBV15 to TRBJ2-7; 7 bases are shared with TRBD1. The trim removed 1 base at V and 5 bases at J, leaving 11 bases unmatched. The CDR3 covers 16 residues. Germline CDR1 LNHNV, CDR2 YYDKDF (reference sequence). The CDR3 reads CATSRGSIQGSHEQYF. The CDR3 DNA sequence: TGTGCCACCAGCAGAGGATCAATACAGGGGAGCCACGAGCAGTACTTC.

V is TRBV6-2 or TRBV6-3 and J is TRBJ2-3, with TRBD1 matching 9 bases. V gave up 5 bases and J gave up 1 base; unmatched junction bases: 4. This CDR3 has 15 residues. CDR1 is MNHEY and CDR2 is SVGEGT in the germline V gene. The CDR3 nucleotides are TGTGCCAGCAGTGGACAGGGGAGGGGCACAGATACGCAGTATTTT. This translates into CASSGQGRGTDTQYF.